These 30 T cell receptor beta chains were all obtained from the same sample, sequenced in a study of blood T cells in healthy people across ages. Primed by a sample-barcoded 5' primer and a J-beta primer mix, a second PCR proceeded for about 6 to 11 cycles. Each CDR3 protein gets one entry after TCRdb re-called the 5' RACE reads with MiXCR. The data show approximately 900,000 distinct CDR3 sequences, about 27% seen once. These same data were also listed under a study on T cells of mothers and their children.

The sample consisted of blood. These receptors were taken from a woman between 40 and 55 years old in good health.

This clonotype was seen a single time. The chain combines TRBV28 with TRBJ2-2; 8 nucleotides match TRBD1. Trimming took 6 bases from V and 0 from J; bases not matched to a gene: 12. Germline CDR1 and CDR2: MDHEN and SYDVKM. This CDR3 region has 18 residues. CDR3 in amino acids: CASRTARTGLANTGELFF. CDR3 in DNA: TGTGCCAGCAGGACCGCCCGGACAGGGTTGGCGAACACCGGGGAGCTGTTTTTT. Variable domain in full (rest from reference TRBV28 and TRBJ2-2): DVKVTQSSRYLVKRTGEKVFLECVQDMDHENMFWYRQDPGLGLRLIYFSYDVKMKEKGDIPEGYSVSREKKERFSLILESASTNQTSMYLCASRTARTGLANTGELFFGEGSRLTVL.

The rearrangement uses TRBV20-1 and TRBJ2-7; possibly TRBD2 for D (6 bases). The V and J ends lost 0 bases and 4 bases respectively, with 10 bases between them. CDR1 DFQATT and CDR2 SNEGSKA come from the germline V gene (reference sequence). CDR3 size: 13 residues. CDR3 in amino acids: CSARDRDLYEQYF. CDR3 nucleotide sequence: TGCAGTGCTAGAGACAGGGACTTGTACGAGCAGTACTTC.

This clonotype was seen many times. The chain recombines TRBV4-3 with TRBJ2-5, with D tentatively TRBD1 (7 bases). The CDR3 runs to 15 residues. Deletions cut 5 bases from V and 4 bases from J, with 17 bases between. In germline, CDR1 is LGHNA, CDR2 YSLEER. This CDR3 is CASSRRGQLGETQYF. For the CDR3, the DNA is TGCGCCAGCAGCAGGAGGGGGCAGTTGGGAGAGACCCAGTACTTC.

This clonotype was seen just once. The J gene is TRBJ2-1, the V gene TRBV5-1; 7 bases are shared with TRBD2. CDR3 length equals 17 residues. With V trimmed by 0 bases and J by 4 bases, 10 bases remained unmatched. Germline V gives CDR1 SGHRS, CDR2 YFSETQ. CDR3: CASSLVSGRADYNEQFF. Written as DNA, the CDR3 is TGCGCCAGCAGCTTGGTTTCGGGGAGGGCCGATTACAATGAGCAGTTCTTC.

CDR3 nucleotides: TGTGCCAGCAGCTTTGGGAGCGGGGGGGCCTACGAGCAGTACTTC. It codes for CASSFGSGGAYEQYF. V gene TRBV7-2 combines with J gene TRBJ2-7; 10 bases line up with TRBD2. With 3 bases clipped from V and 2 bases from J, the junction kept 4 bases outside the gene matches. The CDR3 spans 15 residues. Germline loops: CDR1 SGHTA, CDR2 FQGNSA.

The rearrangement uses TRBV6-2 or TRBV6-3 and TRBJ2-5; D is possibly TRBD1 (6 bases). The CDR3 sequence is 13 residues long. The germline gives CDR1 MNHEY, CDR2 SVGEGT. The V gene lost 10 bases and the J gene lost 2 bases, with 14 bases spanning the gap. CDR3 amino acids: CATEGQQQETQYF. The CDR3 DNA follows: TGTGCCACCGAAGGACAGCAACAAGAGACCCAGTACTTC.

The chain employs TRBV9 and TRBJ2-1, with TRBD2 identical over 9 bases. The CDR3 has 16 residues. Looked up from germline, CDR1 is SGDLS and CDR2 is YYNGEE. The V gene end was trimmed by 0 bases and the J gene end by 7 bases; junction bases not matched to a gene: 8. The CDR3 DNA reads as TGTGCCAGCAGCGTAGTTCTAGCGGGACCGGGGAATGAGCAGTTCTTC. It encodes CASSVVLAGPGNEQFF.

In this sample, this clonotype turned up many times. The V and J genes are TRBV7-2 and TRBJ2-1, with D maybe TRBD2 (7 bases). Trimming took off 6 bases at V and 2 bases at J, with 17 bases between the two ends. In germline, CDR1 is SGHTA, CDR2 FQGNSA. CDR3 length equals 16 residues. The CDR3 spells CASREGGGGPYNEQFF. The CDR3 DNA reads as TGTGCCAGCAGGGAAGGAGGGGGGGGCCCCTACAATGAGCAGTTCTTC.

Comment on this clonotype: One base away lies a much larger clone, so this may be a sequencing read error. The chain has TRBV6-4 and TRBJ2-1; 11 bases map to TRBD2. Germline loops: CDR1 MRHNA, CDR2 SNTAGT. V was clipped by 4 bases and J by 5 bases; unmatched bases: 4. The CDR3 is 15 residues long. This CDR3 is CASSVLAGGDNEQFF. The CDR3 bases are TGTGCCAGCAGTGTGCTAGCGGGGGGAGACAATGAGCAGTTCTTC.

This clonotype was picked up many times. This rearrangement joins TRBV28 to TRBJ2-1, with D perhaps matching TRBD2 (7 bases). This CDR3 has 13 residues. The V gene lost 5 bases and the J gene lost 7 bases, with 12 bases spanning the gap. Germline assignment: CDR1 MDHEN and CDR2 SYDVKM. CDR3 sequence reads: CASSGGGRNEQFF. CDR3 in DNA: TGTGCCAGCAGTGGCGGGGGCAGGAATGAGCAGTTCTTC.

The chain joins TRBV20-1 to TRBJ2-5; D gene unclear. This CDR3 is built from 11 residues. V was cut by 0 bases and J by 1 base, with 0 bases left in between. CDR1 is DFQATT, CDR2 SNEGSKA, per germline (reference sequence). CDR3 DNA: TGCAGTGCTAGAGACCAAGAGACCCAGTACTTC. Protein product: CSARDQETQYF.

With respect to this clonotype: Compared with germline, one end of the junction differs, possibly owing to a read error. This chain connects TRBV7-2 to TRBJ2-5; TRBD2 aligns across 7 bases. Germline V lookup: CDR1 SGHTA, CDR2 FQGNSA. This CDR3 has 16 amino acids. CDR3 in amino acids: CASSLGRGTIQETQCF. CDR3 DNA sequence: TGTGCCAGCAGCTTGGGGCGGGGGACTATCCAAGAGACCCAGTGCTTC.

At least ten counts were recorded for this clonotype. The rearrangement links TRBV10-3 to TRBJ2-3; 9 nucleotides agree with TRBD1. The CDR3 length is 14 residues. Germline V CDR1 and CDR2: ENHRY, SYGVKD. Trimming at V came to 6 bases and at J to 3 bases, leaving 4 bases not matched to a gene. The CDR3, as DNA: TGTGCCATCAGCGACAGGGGGGCGACAGATACGCAGTATTTT. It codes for CAISDRGATDTQYF.

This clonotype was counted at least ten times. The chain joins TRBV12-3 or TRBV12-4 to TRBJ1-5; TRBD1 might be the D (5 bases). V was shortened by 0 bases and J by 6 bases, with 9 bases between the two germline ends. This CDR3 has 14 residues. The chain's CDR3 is CASSLAPGRQPQHF. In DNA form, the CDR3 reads TGTGCCAGCAGTTTAGCCCCAGGGCGTCAGCCCCAGCATTTT.

CDR3 nucleotide sequence: TGTGCCAGCAGCCAAGAGTTCGGTAATTCACCCCTCCACTTT. Translating it yields CASSQEFGNSPLHF. The V gene is TRBV3-1, the J gene TRBJ1-6, with no clear D. This CDR3 is built from 14 residues. The V end lost 0 bases, the J end lost 6 bases, and 6 bases lay between the germline ends. The germline gives CDR1 LGHDT, CDR2 YNNKEL (reference sequence).

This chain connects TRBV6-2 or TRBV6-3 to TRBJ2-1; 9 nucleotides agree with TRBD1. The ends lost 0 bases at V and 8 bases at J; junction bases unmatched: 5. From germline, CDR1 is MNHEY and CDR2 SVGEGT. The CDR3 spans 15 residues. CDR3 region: CASSYSVQGAYEQFF. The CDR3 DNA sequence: TGTGCCAGCAGTTACTCAGTACAGGGGGCATATGAGCAGTTCTTC.

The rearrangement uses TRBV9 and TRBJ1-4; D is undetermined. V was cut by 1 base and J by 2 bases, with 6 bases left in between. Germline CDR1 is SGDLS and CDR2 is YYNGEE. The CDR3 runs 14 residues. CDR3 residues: CASSVLGTNEKLFF. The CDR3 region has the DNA TGTGCCAGCAGCGTACTGGGGACTAATGAAAAACTGTTTTTT.

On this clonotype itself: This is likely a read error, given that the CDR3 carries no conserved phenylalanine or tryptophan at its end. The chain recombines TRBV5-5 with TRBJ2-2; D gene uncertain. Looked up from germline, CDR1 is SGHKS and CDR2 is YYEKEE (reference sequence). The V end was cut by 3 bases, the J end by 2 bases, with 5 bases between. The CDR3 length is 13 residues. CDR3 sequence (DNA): TGTGCCAGCAGCTGGCAAAACACCGGGGAGCTGTTTGTT. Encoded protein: CASSWQNTGELFV.

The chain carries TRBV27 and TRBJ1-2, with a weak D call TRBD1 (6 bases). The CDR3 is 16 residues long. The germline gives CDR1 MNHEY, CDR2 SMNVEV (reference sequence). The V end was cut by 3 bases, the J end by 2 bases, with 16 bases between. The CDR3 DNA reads TGTGCCAGCAGTTTCACCACCAGGGGTTCGAACTATGGCTACACCTTC. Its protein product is CASSFTTRGSNYGYTF.

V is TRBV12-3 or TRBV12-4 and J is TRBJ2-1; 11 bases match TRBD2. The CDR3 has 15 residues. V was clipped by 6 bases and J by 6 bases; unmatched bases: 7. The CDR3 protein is CASRKASGGFNEQFF. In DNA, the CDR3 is TGTGCCAGCAGGAAAGCTAGCGGGGGGTTCAATGAGCAGTTCTTC.

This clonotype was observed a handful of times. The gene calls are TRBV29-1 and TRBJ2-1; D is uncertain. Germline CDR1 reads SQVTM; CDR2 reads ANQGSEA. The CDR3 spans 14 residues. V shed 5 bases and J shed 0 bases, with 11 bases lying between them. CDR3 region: CSVLGASSYNEQFF. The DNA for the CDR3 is TGCAGCGTTTTAGGCGCGAGCTCCTACAATGAGCAGTTCTTC.

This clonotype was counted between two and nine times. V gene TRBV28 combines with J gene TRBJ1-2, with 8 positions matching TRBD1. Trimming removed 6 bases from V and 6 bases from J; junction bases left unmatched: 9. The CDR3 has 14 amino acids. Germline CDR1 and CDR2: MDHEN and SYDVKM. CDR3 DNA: TGTGCCAGCAGCGCTCTCAGGGGGCAGAATGGCTACACCTTC. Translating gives CASSALRGQNGYTF.

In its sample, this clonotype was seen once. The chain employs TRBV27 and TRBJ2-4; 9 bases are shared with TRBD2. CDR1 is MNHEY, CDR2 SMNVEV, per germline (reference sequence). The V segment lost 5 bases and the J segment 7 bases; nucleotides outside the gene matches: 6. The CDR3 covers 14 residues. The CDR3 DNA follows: TGTGCCAGCAGTCCCAGGCTAGCGGGGAACATTCAGTACTTC. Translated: CASSPRLAGNIQYF.

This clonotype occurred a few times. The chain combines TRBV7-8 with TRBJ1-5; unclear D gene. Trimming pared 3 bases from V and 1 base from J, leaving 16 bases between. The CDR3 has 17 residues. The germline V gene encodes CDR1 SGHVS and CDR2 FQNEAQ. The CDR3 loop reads CASSLGRPPQSNQPQHF. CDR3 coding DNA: TGTGCCAGCAGCTTGGGCCGACCCCCCCAGAGCAATCAGCCCCAGCATTTT. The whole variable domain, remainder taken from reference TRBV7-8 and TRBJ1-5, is GAGVSQSPRYKVAKRGQDVALRCDPISGHVSLFWYQQALGQGPEFLTYFQNEAQLDKSGLPSDRFFAERPEGSVSTLKIQRTQQEDSAVYLCASSLGRPPQSNQPQHFGDGTRLSIL.

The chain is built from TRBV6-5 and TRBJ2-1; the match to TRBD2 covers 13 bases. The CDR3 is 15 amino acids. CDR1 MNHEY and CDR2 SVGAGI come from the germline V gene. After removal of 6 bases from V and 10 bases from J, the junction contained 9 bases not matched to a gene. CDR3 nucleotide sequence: TGTGCCAGCAGCCGGACTAGCGGGGGTACGCGAGAGCAGTTCTTC. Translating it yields CASSRTSGGTREQFF.

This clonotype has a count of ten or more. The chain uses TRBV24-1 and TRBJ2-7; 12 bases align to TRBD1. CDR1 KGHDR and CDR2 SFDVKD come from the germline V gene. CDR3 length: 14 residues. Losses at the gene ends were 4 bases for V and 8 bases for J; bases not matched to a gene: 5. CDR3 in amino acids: CATSDWGQGAKQYF. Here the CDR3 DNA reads TGTGCCACCAGTGACTGGGGACAGGGGGCGAAGCAGTACTTC.

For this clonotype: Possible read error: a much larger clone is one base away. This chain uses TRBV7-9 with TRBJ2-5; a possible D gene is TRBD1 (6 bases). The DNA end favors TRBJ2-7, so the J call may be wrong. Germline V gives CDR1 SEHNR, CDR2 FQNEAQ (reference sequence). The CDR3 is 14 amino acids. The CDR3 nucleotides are TGTGCCGGCAGCTTAGGACAGCCAACCTACGAGCAGTACTTC. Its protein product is CAGSLGQPTYEQYF.

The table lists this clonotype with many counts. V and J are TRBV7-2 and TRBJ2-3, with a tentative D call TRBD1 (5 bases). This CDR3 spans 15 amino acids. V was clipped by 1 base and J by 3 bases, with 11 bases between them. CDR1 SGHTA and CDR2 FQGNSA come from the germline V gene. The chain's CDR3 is CASSLVQGRTDTQYF. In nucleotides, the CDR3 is TGTGCCAGCAGCTTAGTCCAGGGTAGAACAGATACGCAGTATTTT.

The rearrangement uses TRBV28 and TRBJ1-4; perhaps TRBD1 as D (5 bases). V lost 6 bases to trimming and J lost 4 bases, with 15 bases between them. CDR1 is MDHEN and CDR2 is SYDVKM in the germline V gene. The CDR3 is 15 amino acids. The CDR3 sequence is CASSWGGTLNEKLFF. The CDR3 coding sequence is TGTGCCAGCAGCTGGGGGGGGACTCTTAATGAAAAACTGTTTTTT.

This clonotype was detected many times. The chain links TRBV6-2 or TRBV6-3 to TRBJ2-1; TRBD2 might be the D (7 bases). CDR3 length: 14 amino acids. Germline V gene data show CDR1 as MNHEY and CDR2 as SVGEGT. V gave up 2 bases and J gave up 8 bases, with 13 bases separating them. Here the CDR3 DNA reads TGTGCCAGCAGTTACGGGGGGGCCGTCCATGAGCAGTTCTTC. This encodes CASSYGGAVHEQFF.